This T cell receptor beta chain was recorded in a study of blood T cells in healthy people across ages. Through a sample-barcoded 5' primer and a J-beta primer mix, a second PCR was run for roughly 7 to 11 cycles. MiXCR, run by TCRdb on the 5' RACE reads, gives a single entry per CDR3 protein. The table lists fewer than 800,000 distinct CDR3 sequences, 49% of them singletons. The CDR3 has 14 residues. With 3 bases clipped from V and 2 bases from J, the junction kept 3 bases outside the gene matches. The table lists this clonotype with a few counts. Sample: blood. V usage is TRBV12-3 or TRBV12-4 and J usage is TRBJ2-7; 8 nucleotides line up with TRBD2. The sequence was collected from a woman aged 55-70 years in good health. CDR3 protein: CASSFSGLAYEQYF. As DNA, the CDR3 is TGTGCCAGCAGTTTTTCGGGACTAGCCTACGAGCAGTACTTC.